Below are 17 T cell receptor beta chains sequenced from a single sample in a study of blood T cell repertoires in COVID-19. This table comes from immunoSEQ multiplex PCR, and its TCRdb copy is limited to in-frame clones, with some not included. The sample contains around 120,000 clones, more than 70% of which appear only once. Specimen: peripheral blood. Source of these receptors: a man aged 80 or over with active or convalescent COVID-19.

The chain is built from TRBV30 and TRBJ1-2; the match to TRBD1 covers 10 bases. Germline V gene lookup returns CDR1 GTSNPN and CDR2 SVGIG (reference sequence). Trimming cost V 3 bases and J 7 bases; bases outside gene matches: 8. The CDR3 spans 14 residues. The CDR3 loop is CAWSRDRGSGGYTF. CDR3 nucleotide sequence: TGTGCCTGGAGCCGGGACAGGGGAAGTGGTGGCTACACCTTC.

The chain has TRBV11-2 and TRBJ2-3; D unresolved. Trimming stripped 5 bases from V and 5 bases from J, with 8 bases between. The CDR3 is 12 amino acids. CDR1 is SGHAT, CDR2 FQNNGV, per germline. The chain's CDR3 is CASSPQRDTQYF. The CDR3 nucleotides are TGTGCCAGCAGCCCCCAGCGAGATACGCAGTATTTT. Based on the CDR3 plus reference TRBV11-2 and TRBJ2-3, the full variable domain is EAGVAQSPRYKIIEKRQSVAFWCNPISGHATLYWYQQILGQGPKLLIQFQNNGVVDDSQLPKDRFSAERLKGVDSTLKIQPAKLEDSAVYLCASSPQRDTQYFGPGTRLTVL.

V and J are TRBV6-2 or TRBV6-3 and TRBJ2-1; D is perhaps TRBD2 (6 bases). The V gene lost 2 bases and the J gene lost 9 bases, with 23 bases spanning the gap. Germline CDR1 MNHEY, CDR2 SVGEGT. CDR3 size: 17 residues. CDR3: CASSYPILTRGQTEQFF. Here the CDR3 DNA reads TGTGCCAGCAGTTACCCAATTTTGACTAGGGGCCAGACTGAGCAGTTCTTC.

This chain connects TRBV5-1 to TRBJ1-6; D not certain. Trimming pared 0 bases from V and 6 bases from J, leaving 10 bases between. The CDR3 loop spans 15 amino acids. Germline V gene sequence: CDR1 SGHRS, CDR2 YFSETQ. The CDR3 DNA follows: TGCGCCAGCAGCTTGGACTTTACGGGTAATTCACCCCTCCACTTT. This gives the protein CASSLDFTGNSPLHF.

This clone occurred once. This chain joins TRBV6-4 and TRBJ1-6; possible D gene TRBD1, 5 bases. Trimming stripped 3 bases from V and 9 bases from J, with 12 bases between. Germline CDR1 MRHNA, CDR2 SNTAGT. This CDR3 comprises 14 residues. The CDR3 region has the DNA TGTGCCAGCAGTGAGCTGGGGGGTCCTTCACCCCTCCACTTT. Translated: CASSELGGPSPLHF.

The genes are TRBV6-5 and TRBJ1-4; possible D gene TRBD1, 6 bases. Deletions cut 0 bases from V and 8 bases from J, with 13 bases between. Germline CDR1 reads MNHEY; CDR2 reads SVGAGI. The CDR3 covers 15 residues. CDR3 amino acids: CASSYSGARDEKLFF. DNA of the CDR3: TGTGCCAGCAGTTACTCGGGGGCCAGGGACGAAAAACTGTTTTTT.

V gene TRBV10-3 combines with J gene TRBJ2-1; TRBD1 agrees at 8 bases. CDR3 length equals 13 residues. Germline CDR1 and CDR2: ENHRY and SYGVKD. Trimming at V came to 7 bases and at J to 8 bases, leaving 7 bases not matched to a gene. This chain's CDR3 is CAITPGQDHEQFF. CDR3 DNA: TGTGCCATCACCCCGGGACAGGACCATGAGCAGTTCTTC.

The chain uses TRBV4-3 and TRBJ2-3; the D gene is possibly TRBD1 (6 bases). Germline-derived CDR1 and CDR2 are LGHNA and YSLEER. V was clipped by 1 base and J by 3 bases, with 11 bases between them. The CDR3 covers 15 residues. The CDR3 here is CASSQVSGETDTQYF. DNA for the CDR3: TGCGCCAGCAGCCAAGTCTCAGGGGAAACAGATACGCAGTATTTT.

J is TRBJ2-2 and V is TRBV7-2; D is ambiguous. The CDR3 is 12 amino acids. In germline, CDR1 is SGHTA, CDR2 FQGNSA. V shed 5 bases and J shed 9 bases, with 10 bases lying between them. CDR3 in amino acids: CASSLWRRELFF. The CDR3 DNA reads TGTGCCAGCAGCCTTTGGCGGCGGGAGCTGTTTTTT.

This clone was recorded a few times. The V call is TRBV12-3 or TRBV12-4, the J call TRBJ2-7, with TRBD2 matching over 9 bases. The CDR3 loop spans 12 amino acids. Trimming cost V 3 bases and J 13 bases; bases outside gene matches: 7. The CDR3, as DNA: TGTGCCAGCAGTTTTTTTTCTAGCGGGATCTACTTC. It specifies CASSFFSSGIYF.

The CDR3 nucleotides are TGTGCCAGTAGTATCACTATCCCCGCAGATACGCAGTATTTT. Protein sequence: CASSITIPADTQYF. V and J are TRBV19 and TRBJ2-3, with D unresolved. The V end lost 3 bases, the J end lost 4 bases, and 11 bases lay between the germline ends. Germline-derived CDR1 and CDR2 are LNHDA and SQIVND (reference sequence). The CDR3 is 14 amino acids.

In this sample, this clone is medium-sized (0.01 to 0.1%). This chain connects TRBV7-9 to TRBJ2-3; 11 nucleotides align to TRBD2. J lost 2 bases, V lost 5 bases, and 6 bases had no gene match. This CDR3 is 16 amino acids long. CDR1 is SEHNR, CDR2 FQNEAQ, per germline (reference sequence). CDR3 in amino acids: CASSPLTSGNTDTQYF. The DNA for the CDR3 is TGTGCCAGCAGCCCACTGACTAGCGGGAACACAGATACGCAGTATTTT.

This chain uses TRBV6-2 or TRBV6-3 with TRBJ1-5, with D maybe TRBD1 (5 bases). In germline, CDR1 is MNHEY, CDR2 SVGEGT. The CDR3 has 14 residues. V lost 2 bases and J 6 bases, leaving 11 bases between the germline ends. In nucleotides, the CDR3 is TGTGCCAGCAGTTACGCAGGGCAGAGTCAGCCCCAGCATTTT. Amino acid sequence: CASSYAGQSQPQHF.

The genes are TRBV6-6 and TRBJ2-7; TRBD1 agrees at 7 bases. Germline V CDR1 and CDR2: MNHNY, SVGAGI (reference sequence). CDR3 length: 15 amino acids. The trim removed 0 bases at V and 2 bases at J, leaving 4 bases unmatched. Written as DNA, the CDR3 is TGTGCCAGCAGTTACTCAACAGGGGCCGCCTACGAGCAGTACTTC. Its translation: CASSYSTGAAYEQYF.

The gene calls are TRBV18 and TRBJ2-2; D is unclear. The CDR3 sequence is 14 residues long. Germline CDR1 reads KGHSH; CDR2 reads LQKENI. V gave up 5 bases and J gave up 5 bases, with 12 bases separating them. This CDR3 is CASSKPSRTGELFF. The CDR3 nucleotides read TGTGCCAGCTCAAAACCCTCTCGGACCGGGGAGCTGTTTTTT.

This sequence joins TRBV5-6 and TRBJ1-2; perhaps TRBD1 as D (6 bases). The CDR3 extends over 13 amino acids. V lost 6 bases to trimming and J lost 4 bases, with 13 bases between them. In germline, CDR1 is SGHDT, CDR2 YYEEEE. CDR3 bases: TGTGCCAGCAAACAGGACAGCACCTATGGCTACACCTTC. This codes for CASKQDSTYGYTF.

The gene calls are TRBV5-5 and TRBJ1-1; no reliable D call. Germline loops: CDR1 SGHKS, CDR2 YYEKEE (reference sequence). Trimming shortened V by 4 bases and J by 1 base, and 26 bases separated the two germline ends. The CDR3 has 19 amino acids. CDR3 in DNA: TGTGCCAGCAGCCTACTTGCTGGGTACGGGAGCTTGGGGAACACTGAAGCTTTCTTT. The encoded protein is CASSLLAGYGSLGNTEAFF.